The rows below give T cell receptor beta chains drawn from one sample of a study of PD-1 blockade in classical Hodgkin lymphoma. Sequencing used immunoSEQ multiplex PCR; TCRdb keeps in-frame clones, though not all of them. The sample gives roughly 42,000 clones, roughly 80% of which show up once; 20% to 25% is in the top ten. The material sequenced was peripheral blood mononuclear cells (PBMCs), taken at baseline. Receptor source: a human donor with classical Hodgkin lymphoma. CDR3s include the opening cysteine and the closing phenylalanine or tryptophan. A D gene is named only where the DNA matches it firmly. Rows give clone size only sometimes, using once, few, many, or a class for an expanded clone.

d_call j_call v_call clone_size cdr3_nt cdr3_aa
NA TRBJ2-7 TRBV11-2 NA TGTGCCAGCAGCTTCTTGGGTTACGAGCAGTACTTC CASSFLGYEQYF
NA TRBJ2-7 TRBV30 NA TGTGCCTGGAGTGGGAGTCGGGGGAGACTCTACGAGCAGTACTTC CAWSGSRGRLYEQYF
TRBD1 TRBJ1-1 TRBV29-1 NA TGCAGCGTGGCTGAACAGGGGAGCACTGAAGCTTTCTTT CSVAEQGSTEAFF
NA TRBJ1-2 TRBV4-2 NA TGTGCCAGCAGCCAAGAGGGAGGGAACTATGGCTACACCTTC CASSQEGGNYGYTF
TRBD2 TRBJ2-4 TRBV29-1 NA TGCAGCGTCCCTAGCGGGAACATTCAGTACTTC CSVPSGNIQYF
TRBD1 TRBJ1-2 TRBV6-5 NA TGTGCCGCCGGGACAGGGGTGTTTGGCTACACCTTC CAAGTGVFGYTF
NA TRBJ2-5 TRBV4-1 NA TGCGCCAGCAGCCCCAGAACCGGAGTGACCCAGTACTTC CASSPRTGVTQYF
NA TRBJ1-1 TRBV5-1 NA TGCGCCAGCAGGACTAACACTGAAGCTTTCTTT CASRTNTEAFF
NA TRBJ1-2 TRBV27 NA TGTGCCAGCAGTTCAGGCAGGACCCCGGGTGGCTACACCTTC CASSSGRTPGGYTF
NA TRBJ1-4 TRBV28 once TGTGCCAGCAGTCTAACCCCCGGGACGTCGTTTTTT CASSLTPGTSFF
NA TRBJ1-1 TRBV29-1 NA TGCAGCGTCTTGCCGCGGGGGACTGAAGCTTTCTTT CSVLPRGTEAFF
TRBD1 TRBJ1-1 TRBV6-5 once TGTGCCAGCAGTTACGGGCCACAGGGGGGAGCTTTCTTT CASSYGPQGGAFF
TRBD1 TRBJ2-3 TRBV18 NA TGTGCCAGCTCCGCGGGACAGGGACCCACAGATACGCAGTATTTT CASSAGQGPTDTQYF
NA TRBJ1-1 TRBV29-1 NA TGCAGCGTGAAGGGACAAGGCATGAACACTGAAGCTTTCTTT CSVKGQGMNTEAFF
NA TRBJ1-4 TRBV7-9 NA TGTGCCAGCAGCTTAGTAACCGGGGAGAATGAAAAACTGTTTTTT CASSLVTGENEKLFF
NA TRBJ1-5 TRBV6-5 NA TGTGCCAGCAGCACGACAGGTTTGGGATCCCAGCCCCAGCATTTT CASSTTGLGSQPQHF
NA TRBJ2-7 TRBV7-2 NA TGTGCCAGCAGCTTAGCCTCTTCCTACGAGCAGTACTTC CASSLASSYEQYF
NA TRBJ2-7 TRBV2 NA TGTGCCAGCAGCTACACCTACGAGCAGTACTTC CASSYTYEQYF
NA TRBJ1-5 TRBV21-1 NA TGTGCCAGCGGCAAAGCGCGTAAGAGGGCTTTTAGGAACCATCAGCCCCAGCATTTT CASGKARKRAFRNHQPQHF
NA TRBJ1-3 TRBV19 NA TGTGCCAGTAGCACAAGAAACACCATATATTTT CASSTRNTIYF
TRBD2 TRBJ2-5 TRBV6-6 NA TGTGCCAGCAGTTACTCGAGCGGGACTAGACAAGAGACCCAGTACTTC CASSYSSGTRQETQYF
NA TRBJ2-7 TRBV30 once TGTGCCTGGGACAGGGAGGTAGGCGAGCAGTACTTC CAWDREVGEQYF
TRBD1 TRBJ1-1 TRBV29-1 few TGCAGCGTTGTCTTGGGACAGATGAACACTGAAGCTTTCTTT CSVVLGQMNTEAFF
NA TRBJ2-3 TRBV6-6 NA TGTGCCGCCTCAGGGGTTAGCACAGATACGCAGTATTTT CAASGVSTDTQYF
NA TRBJ2-2 TRBV19 once TGTGCCGCTCGGCGGACCAACACCGGGGAGCTGTTTTTT CAARRTNTGELFF
NA TRBJ1-5 TRBV30 NA TGTGCCTGGAGTGGGCCCGTTGGGCCCCAGCATTTT CAWSGPVGPQHF
NA TRBJ1-4 TRBV6-1 once TGTGCCAGCAGTGAAGCCTGGGTAACGGGGGAAAAACTGTTTTTT CASSEAWVTGEKLFF
TRBD1 TRBJ2-7 TRBV6-5 NA TGTGCCAGCAGTTGGACAGGGGACGAGCAGTACTTC CASSWTGDEQYF